Listed below are T cell receptor beta chains from one sample, sequenced in a study of shared clonotypes between healthy human individuals. Repertoires were generated with immunoSEQ multiplex PCR, while TCRdb's copy carries only in-frame clones and drops some. The sample gives fewer than 650,000 clones, around 78% of which show up once; approximately 12% is in the top ten. Sequenced material: PBMCs. The receptors stem from a woman aged 35 to 49 in good health. Some clones in this sample may be carry-over from other donors' samples. Both conserved end residues are part of each CDR3. A D gene is named only where the DNA matches it firmly. The listing skips clone size in some rows; elsewhere it reads once, few, many or a size class.

size	D	V	J	CDR3	DNA
few	NA	TRBV2	TRBJ1-2	CATLTPPVLYTF	TGTGCCACCCTGACACCGCCGGTTCTCTACACCTTC
NA	TRBD2	TRBV5-4	TRBJ2-1	CASSFYLAGGINEQFF	TGTGCCAGCAGCTTCTACTTAGCGGGAGGAATAAATGAGCAGTTCTTC
NA	TRBD1	TRBV9	TRBJ2-5	CASSKPRDRGVDHEVYQETQYF	TGTGCCAGCAGCAAGCCGCGGGACAGGGGTGTGGACCACGAGGTGTACCAAGAGACCCAGTACTTC
NA	NA	TRBV25-1	TRBJ2-1	CASSVAGAGSDEQFF	TGTGCCAGCAGTGTAGCTGGTGCAGGGTCGGACGAGCAGTTCTTC
NA	NA	TRBV6-6	TRBJ2-1	CASSSYDTSSYNEQFF	TGTGCCAGCAGTTCTTATGACACATCCTCCTACAATGAGCAGTTCTTC
NA	TRBD1	TRBV5-5	TRBJ2-7	CASSDRGYEQYF	TGTGCCAGCAGCGACAGGGGGTACGAGCAGTACTTC
NA	TRBD1	TRBV27	TRBJ2-2	CASSPSATGVGELFF	TGTGCCAGCAGTCCATCCGCGACAGGGGTCGGGGAGCTGTTTTTT
NA	TRBD2	TRBV10-3	TRBJ2-3	CAIASGSTDTQYF	TGTGCCATCGCTAGCGGGAGCACAGATACGCAGTATTTT
NA	NA	TRBV2	TRBJ2-7	CASSGDDYEQYF	TGTGCCAGCAGTGGGGACGACTACGAGCAGTACTTC
NA	NA	TRBV6-5	TRBJ2-7	CASSSTPGYYEQYF	TGTGCCAGCAGTTCGACACCGGGGTACTACGAGCAGTACTTC
NA	TRBD1	TRBV10-2	TRBJ2-7	CASRGDSYEQYF	TGCGCCAGCAGGGGGGACAGCTACGAGCAGTACTTC
NA	TRBD2	TRBV5-4	TRBJ2-5	CASSSVGREETQYF	TGTGCCAGCAGCTCGGTTGGGAGGGAGGAGACCCAGTACTTC
NA	NA	TRBV19	TRBJ2-3	CASSIRLGSTDTQYF	TGTGCCAGTAGTATCCGACTAGGAAGCACAGATACGCAGTATTTT
NA	TRBD1	TRBV18	TRBJ2-7	CASSPAPQGAYEQYF	TGTGCCAGCTCACCAGCACCTCAGGGGGCCTACGAGCAGTACTTC
NA	NA	TRBV19	TRBJ2-1	CASSISSGGRYNEQFF	TGTGCCAGTAGTATTAGTTCTGGCGGCCGCTACAATGAGCAGTTCTTC
NA	NA	TRBV29-1	TRBJ2-3	CSVSLTGTDTQYF	TGCAGCGTATCGTTGACAGGCACAGATACGCAGTATTTT
NA	NA	TRBV9	TRBJ2-1	CASTPRPRGYNEQFF	TGTGCCAGCACCCCCCGGCCACGGGGCTACAATGAGCAGTTCTTC
few	TRBD2	TRBV4-2	TRBJ2-7	CASSQELSGSYEQYF	TGTGCCAGCAGCCAAGAGCTCAGCGGGAGCTACGAGCAGTACTTC
NA	TRBD2	TRBV28	TRBJ2-2	CASSLLAGDNTGELFF	TGTGCCAGCAGTTTACTAGCGGGAGACAACACCGGGGAGCTGTTTTTT
NA	NA	TRBV7-2	TRBJ2-7	CASSLLVGSFDEQYF	TGTGCCAGCAGCTTATTGGTAGGAAGTTTCGACGAGCAGTACTTC
NA	NA	TRBV6-1	TRBJ2-7	CASSFSGPVYEQYF	TGTGCCAGCAGTTTTTCCGGGCCAGTCTACGAGCAGTACTTC
NA	TRBD1	TRBV29-1	TRBJ1-5	CSVQTGEQPQHF	TGCAGCGTTCAAACAGGGGAGCAGCCCCAGCATTTT
NA	NA	TRBV7-2	TRBJ1-4	CASSARDIEYATNEKLFF	TGTGCCAGCAGCGCGCGGGACATCGAATATGCAACTAATGAAAAACTGTTTTTT
NA	TRBD2	TRBV7-3	TRBJ2-3	CASSSIAGEVDTQYF	TGTGCCAGCAGCTCGATAGCGGGAGAGGTAGATACGCAGTATTTT
NA	TRBD2	TRBV11-2	TRBJ2-7	CASSYGPPLAGPQDYEQYF	TGTGCCAGCAGCTACGGTCCCCCGCTAGCGGGACCTCAGGACTACGAGCAGTACTTC
many	NA	TRBV10-3	TRBJ1-4	CAISAQVTTNEKLFF	TGTGCCATCAGTGCCCAGGTGACAACTAATGAAAAACTGTTTTTT
NA	NA	TRBV5-1	TRBJ1-6	CASSGSLGGSDSPLHF	TGCGCCAGCAGCGGGAGCCTGGGAGGGAGCGATTCACCCCTCCACTTT
NA	NA	TRBV5-6	TRBJ1-2	CASSLATGYYGYTF	TGTGCCAGCAGCTTAGCTACAGGGTACTATGGCTACACCTTC
once	NA	TRBV28	TRBJ2-3	CASSFRRNTQYF	TGTGCCAGCAGTTTCCGTAGGAATACGCAGTATTTT
NA	TRBD1	TRBV6-6	TRBJ1-5	CASTPRGQISNQPQHF	TGTGCCAGCACCCCAAGGGGACAGATCAGCAATCAGCCCCAGCATTTT
NA	NA	TRBV25-1	TRBJ2-7	CASSDVQGPGGIYEQYF	TGTGCCAGCAGTGATGTACAGGGGCCCGGGGGCATATACGAGCAGTACTTC
NA	TRBD2	TRBV10-2	TRBJ2-2	CASSEPEAGVTGELFF	TGCGCCAGCAGTGAACCGGAAGCGGGAGTTACCGGGGAGCTGTTTTTT
few	NA	TRBV5-4	TRBJ1-1	CASRPSPEVNTEAFF	TGTGCCAGCAGACCCTCCCCCGAGGTGAACACTGAAGCTTTCTTT
once	NA	TRBV5-4	TRBJ2-1	CASSLVRDNEQFF	TGTGCCAGCAGCTTGGTACGGGACAATGAGCAGTTCTTC
NA	NA	TRBV5-4	TRBJ1-1	CASSLGGTMNTEAFF	TGTGCCAGCAGCTTGGGGGGGACCATGAACACTGAAGCTTTCTTT
NA	NA	TRBV9	TRBJ2-3	CASSRRQGNSDTQYF	TGTGCCAGCAGCCGGAGGCAGGGGAACTCAGATACGCAGTATTTT
NA	NA	TRBV10-3	TRBJ2-7	CAISVGDRNYEQYF	TGTGCCATCAGTGTGGGGGACCGAAACTACGAGCAGTACTTC